What follows is one T cell receptor (beta chain) and its context. Antigen: not known. This record belongs to a study of post-analysis software for immune sequencing data. The wider study: In terms of disease course, relapsing-remitting, secondary progressive and progressive-relapsing multiple sclerosis were included. Study results and caveats: Multiple sclerosis was associated with a significant reduction in normalized Chao1 diversity relative to controls. Higher frequency in patients than in controls was seen for five TRBV segments, with TRBV5-6, TRBV5-1 and TRBV20-1 among them. Strong same-batch co-clustering of samples appeared with F measure clustering.

Researchers reported that TCR beta cDNA libraries carried unique molecular identifiers. Yield was approximately 500,000 cDNA molecules from roughly 1 to 10 million T cells. In TCRdb, the PCR reads were re-called with MiXCR into one record per CDR3 protein. This table has a few hundred thousand distinct CDR3 sequences, around 33% appearing once. The V and J ends lost 7 bases and 1 base respectively, with 12 bases between them. This CDR3 contains 14 residues. The chain is built from TRBV12-3 or TRBV12-4 and TRBJ2-3, with TRBD1 as a possible D gene (5 bases). Input material: blood. This TCR came from a girl between 5 and 17 years old with multiple sclerosis. CDR3 protein: CASISGIGTDTQYF. DNA for the CDR3: TGTGCCAGCATTTCAGGGATCGGCACAGATACGCAGTATTTT.